Each of the 14 T cell receptor beta chains below was sequenced from the same sample in a study of identical twins. TCRdb analysed the 5' RACE reads with MiXCR anew, one entry per CDR3 protein. The table records around 680,000 distinct CDR3 sequences, roughly 8% of them present only once. The same data also went into a second study, on yellow fever vaccine responses in identical twins.

Material: PBMCs. These receptor sequences come from a woman younger than 30 in good health.

This chain connects TRBV7-2 to TRBJ2-3; D is perhaps TRBD2 (6 bases). The CDR3 has 14 residues. CDR1 and CDR2 from the germline V gene are SGHTA and FQGNSA. V gave up 8 bases and J gave up 5 bases, with 17 bases separating them. The CDR3 sequence is CASRPGVSGDTQYF. As DNA, the CDR3 is TGTGCCAGCCGCCCGGGGGTTAGCGGAGATACGCAGTATTTT.

This clonotype occurred a few times. This chain connects TRBV7-2 to TRBJ2-1; 8 bases are shared with TRBD1. Unmatched junction bases numbered 5, after V lost 3 bases and J lost 4 bases. The CDR3 is made up of 15 amino acids. CDR1 SGHTA and CDR2 FQGNSA come from the germline V gene. The CDR3 is CASSFGDRRYNEQFF. For the CDR3, the DNA is TGTGCCAGCAGCTTCGGGGACAGGCGATACAATGAGCAGTTCTTC.

This clonotype was seen a few times. V usage is TRBV7-3 and J usage is TRBJ2-5; 7 nucleotides line up with TRBD2. CDR1 is SGHTA and CDR2 is FQGTGA in the germline V gene. The V segment lost 5 bases and the J segment 5 bases; nucleotides outside the gene matches: 11. CDR3 length: 15 amino acids. The CDR3 bases are TGTGCCAGCAGCCCCAGCGGGGACCCCAGCGAGACCCAGTACTTC. The encoded protein is CASSPSGDPSETQYF.

The sample holds a few counts of this clonotype. The rearrangement links TRBV11-2 to TRBJ2-7; 9 bases agree with TRBD2. Germline V gives CDR1 SGHAT, CDR2 FQNNGV. This CDR3 is 17 amino acids long. V shed 4 bases, J shed 5 bases, and the junction held 15 bases outside the gene matches. CDR3 nucleotide sequence: TGTGCCAGCAGCTCGCTTAGGGGGACTAGCTGGATCCACGAGCAGTACTTC. It codes for CASSSLRGTSWIHEQYF. Combining the CDR3 with reference TRBV11-2 and TRBJ2-7 gives the whole variable domain EAGVAQSPRYKIIEKRQSVAFWCNPISGHATLYWYQQILGQGPKLLIQFQNNGVVDDSQLPKDRFSAERLKGVDSTLKIQPAKLEDSAVYLCASSSLRGTSWIHEQYFGPGTRLTVT.

The genes are TRBV5-1 and TRBJ2-7, with 8 bases aligning to TRBD1. Germline-derived CDR1 and CDR2 are SGHRS and YFSETQ. V shed 1 base, J shed 7 bases, and the junction held 10 bases outside the gene matches. This CDR3 contains 15 residues. The CDR3 DNA sequence: TGCGCCAGCAGCTTGCAGGGGGCGCCGGCGGGTGAGCAGTACTTC. Translated, it gives CASSLQGAPAGEQYF.

On this clonotype itself: At one of its ends the junction is not consistent with the germline gene, which may arise from a read error. V usage is TRBV12-3 or TRBV12-4 and J usage is TRBJ2-2; D is possibly TRBD1 (6 bases). CDR3 length equals 13 residues. The CDR3 reads CASSYRVTGEPFF. The CDR3 bases are TGTGCCAGCAGTTACAGGGTCACCGGGGAGCCGTTTTTT.

This clonotype was counted at least ten times. An end of the junction does not agree with germline; a read error may underlie this. The V call is TRBV5-1, the J call TRBJ2-5, with 9 positions matching TRBD1. The germline V gene encodes CDR1 SGHRS and CDR2 YFSETQ. The CDR3 is made up of 13 amino acids. The CDR3 DNA reads TGTGCCAGCAGTTCGACAGGGGGAGAGACCCAGTACTTC. It specifies CASSSTGGETQYF.

This clonotype was counted only a few times. The chain joins TRBV20-1 to TRBJ2-3; TRBD2 agrees at 8 bases. J gave up 2 bases and V 0 bases, and 10 bases lay outside the gene matches. The CDR3 contains 17 residues. CDR1 DFQATT and CDR2 SNEGSKA come from the germline V gene (reference sequence). CDR3 sequence: CSARDDSGDLLTDTQYF. The CDR3, as DNA: TGCAGTGCTAGAGATGATAGCGGGGACCTCCTCACAGATACGCAGTATTTT.

In this sample, this clonotype turned up a few times. The gene calls are TRBV3-1 and TRBJ2-7, with D possibly matching TRBD2 (7 bases). Germline assignment: CDR1 LGHDT and CDR2 YNNKEL (reference sequence). The CDR3 is 16 amino acids. Trimming took off 0 bases at V and 3 bases at J, with 15 bases between the two ends. CDR3: CASSQELRGLFYEQYF. CDR3 sequence (DNA): TGTGCCAGCAGCCAAGAATTGCGGGGGCTTTTCTACGAGCAGTACTTC.

The sample holds a few counts of this clonotype. V gene TRBV28 combines with J gene TRBJ2-5, with 7 bases aligning to TRBD1. Trimming took 3 bases from V and 7 from J; bases not matched to a gene: 14. Germline-derived CDR1 and CDR2 are MDHEN and SYDVKM. The CDR3 totals 16 residues. This CDR3 is CASSFAGTAIRWTQYF. CDR3 nucleotide sequence: TGTGCCAGCAGTTTTGCCGGGACAGCCATTCGATGGACCCAGTACTTC.

V and J are TRBV7-9 and TRBJ1-2, with D uncertain. CDR1 is SEHNR and CDR2 is FQNEAQ in the germline V gene (reference sequence). V lost 8 bases, J lost 14 bases, and 18 bases lay in between. There are 11 residues in the CDR3. The CDR3 loop reads CASYPGSQWTF. CDR3 nucleotide sequence: TGTGCCAGCTACCCTGGGTCCCAGTGGACCTTC.

This clonotype was found many times. The chain is built from TRBV3-1 and TRBJ2-5, with D possibly TRBD2 on 5 matching bases. Trimming shortened V by 3 bases and J by 1 base, and 15 bases separated the two germline ends. The V gene's germline CDR1 is LGHDT and CDR2 YNNKEL (reference sequence). The CDR3 spans 16 residues. Here the CDR3 reads CASSQGDESVQETQYF. CDR3 in DNA: TGTGCCAGCAGCCAGGGAGATGAATCCGTCCAAGAGACCCAGTACTTC.

This clonotype was counted between two and nine times. The genes are TRBV2 and TRBJ2-7; 11 bases map to TRBD2. Germline CDR1 is SNHLY and CDR2 is FYNNEI. The ends lost 2 bases at V and 2 bases at J; junction bases unmatched: 11. The length of the CDR3 is 18 residues. Here the CDR3 DNA reads TGTGCCAGCAGTGAAACACCGAAACTAGCGGGAGACACCTACGAGCAGTACTTC. Encoded protein: CASSETPKLAGDTYEQYF.

There are a few counts of this clonotype. The chain couples TRBV10-3 to TRBJ2-1, with TRBD2 matching 15 bases. CDR1 is ENHRY and CDR2 is SYGVKD in the germline V gene. This CDR3 is built from 19 residues. J gave up 2 bases and V 4 bases, and 9 bases lay outside the gene matches. CDR3: CAISGSGTSGGKTYNEQFF. For the CDR3, the DNA is TGTGCCATCAGTGGGTCCGGGACTAGCGGGGGGAAGACCTACAATGAGCAGTTCTTC.